Listed here are 2 T cell receptor beta chains from one sample, sequenced in a study of cytomegalovirus exposure and HLA in healthy donors (dated by TCRdb to the late 2010s). Libraries were made using the immunoSEQ multiplex PCR assay. The multiplex PCR relied on a mix of 60 forward primers for TCR Vbeta segments and 13 reverse primers for TCR Jbeta segments. TCRdb retrieved this table from immuneACCESS and kept in-frame rearrangements only. Not all clones are present; in checked studies, unresolved V genes account for under half, and no reason is known for the remainder. The sample has roughly 200,000 clones on record, roughly 70% of them singletons. The ten largest clones add up to 2.6% of the sample. Sequencing used PBMCs. The receptors originated from a man aged 35-49 years in good health and CMV-seropositive.

This clone was detected only a few times. V and J are TRBV5-1 and TRBJ1-4; D possibly corresponds to TRBD1 (5 bases). Deletions cut 2 bases from V and 2 bases from J, with 13 bases between. Germline assignment: CDR1 SGHRS and CDR2 YFSETQ. CDR3 size: 16 residues. CDR3 amino acids: CASSFQPGGTNEKLFF. The CDR3 DNA sequence: TGCGCCAGCAGCTTTCAACCGGGGGGGACTAATGAAAAACTGTTTTTT.

The chain combines TRBV10-2 with TRBJ2-7, with TRBD1 identical over 7 bases. V lost 3 bases to trimming and J lost 2 bases; unmatched junction nucleotides: 4. This CDR3 has 14 residues. Germline CDR1 WSHSY, CDR2 SAAADI. The CDR3 coding sequence is TGCGCCAGCAGTGAAGGCGGACAGGCCTACGAGCAGTACTTC. It specifies CASSEGGQAYEQYF.